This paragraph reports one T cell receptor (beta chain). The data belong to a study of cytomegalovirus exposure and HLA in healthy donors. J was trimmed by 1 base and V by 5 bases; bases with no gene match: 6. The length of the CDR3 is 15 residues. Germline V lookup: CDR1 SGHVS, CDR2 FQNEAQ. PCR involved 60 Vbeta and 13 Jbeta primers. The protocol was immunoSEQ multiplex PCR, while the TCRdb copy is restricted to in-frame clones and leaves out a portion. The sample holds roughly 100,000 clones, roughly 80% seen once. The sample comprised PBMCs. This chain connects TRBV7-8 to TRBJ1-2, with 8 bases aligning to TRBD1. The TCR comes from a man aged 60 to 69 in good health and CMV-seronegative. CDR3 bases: TGTGCCAGCAGCCCCGGACAGGGAATTAACTATGGCTACACCTTC. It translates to CASSPGQGINYGYTF.